This section outlines one T cell receptor (beta chain) sequence together with its context. Antigen specificity is unknown. The sample comes from a study of T cell repertoires in cytomegalovirus infection. TCRdb reprocessed the reads via MiXCR and lists one record per CDR3 protein. Here the sample spans some 920,000 distinct CDR3 sequences, around a third being singletons. This CDR3 region has 14 residues. The V and J ends lost 8 bases and 2 bases respectively, with 12 bases between them. Germline CDR1 SEHNR, CDR2 FQNEAQ (reference sequence). The clonotype originates from a human donor in good health (CMV status not recorded). Some clones in this sample may be carry-over from other donors' samples. This sample comprised cultured CD8+ T cells from PBMCs, obtained from culture after CMV antigen stimulation. This rearrangement joins TRBV7-9 to TRBJ2-2; unclear D gene. CDR3 amino acids: CASRISSNTGELFF. The CDR3 coding sequence is TGTGCCAGCCGAATCTCCAGTAACACCGGGGAGCTGTTTTTT.